This T cell receptor (beta chain) comes out of a study of response to subunit inactivated influenza vaccine. TCRdb itself ran the RT-PCR reads through MiXCR, one entry per CDR3 protein. This table has about 300,000 distinct CDR3 sequences, roughly 22% appearing once. Details on this clonotype: Its antigen is unidentified.

Study outcomes and limitations: After each seasonal influenza vaccination, few new T cells are recruited, the authors suggested.

Unmatched junction bases numbered 8, after V lost 6 bases and J lost 3 bases. The CDR3 covers 14 residues. The V gene's germline CDR1 is SGHKS and CDR2 YYEKEE (reference sequence). This sequence originates from a man aged 50-75 years who received an inactivated influenza vaccine. This chain uses TRBV5-5 with TRBJ1-1, with TRBD1 identical over 7 bases. Source: PBMCs from blood, taken approximately 20 months after vaccination. CDR3 loop: CASTRQGGDTEAFF. The CDR3 DNA sequence: TGTGCCAGCACCCGACAGGGCGGGGACACTGAAGCTTTCTTT.